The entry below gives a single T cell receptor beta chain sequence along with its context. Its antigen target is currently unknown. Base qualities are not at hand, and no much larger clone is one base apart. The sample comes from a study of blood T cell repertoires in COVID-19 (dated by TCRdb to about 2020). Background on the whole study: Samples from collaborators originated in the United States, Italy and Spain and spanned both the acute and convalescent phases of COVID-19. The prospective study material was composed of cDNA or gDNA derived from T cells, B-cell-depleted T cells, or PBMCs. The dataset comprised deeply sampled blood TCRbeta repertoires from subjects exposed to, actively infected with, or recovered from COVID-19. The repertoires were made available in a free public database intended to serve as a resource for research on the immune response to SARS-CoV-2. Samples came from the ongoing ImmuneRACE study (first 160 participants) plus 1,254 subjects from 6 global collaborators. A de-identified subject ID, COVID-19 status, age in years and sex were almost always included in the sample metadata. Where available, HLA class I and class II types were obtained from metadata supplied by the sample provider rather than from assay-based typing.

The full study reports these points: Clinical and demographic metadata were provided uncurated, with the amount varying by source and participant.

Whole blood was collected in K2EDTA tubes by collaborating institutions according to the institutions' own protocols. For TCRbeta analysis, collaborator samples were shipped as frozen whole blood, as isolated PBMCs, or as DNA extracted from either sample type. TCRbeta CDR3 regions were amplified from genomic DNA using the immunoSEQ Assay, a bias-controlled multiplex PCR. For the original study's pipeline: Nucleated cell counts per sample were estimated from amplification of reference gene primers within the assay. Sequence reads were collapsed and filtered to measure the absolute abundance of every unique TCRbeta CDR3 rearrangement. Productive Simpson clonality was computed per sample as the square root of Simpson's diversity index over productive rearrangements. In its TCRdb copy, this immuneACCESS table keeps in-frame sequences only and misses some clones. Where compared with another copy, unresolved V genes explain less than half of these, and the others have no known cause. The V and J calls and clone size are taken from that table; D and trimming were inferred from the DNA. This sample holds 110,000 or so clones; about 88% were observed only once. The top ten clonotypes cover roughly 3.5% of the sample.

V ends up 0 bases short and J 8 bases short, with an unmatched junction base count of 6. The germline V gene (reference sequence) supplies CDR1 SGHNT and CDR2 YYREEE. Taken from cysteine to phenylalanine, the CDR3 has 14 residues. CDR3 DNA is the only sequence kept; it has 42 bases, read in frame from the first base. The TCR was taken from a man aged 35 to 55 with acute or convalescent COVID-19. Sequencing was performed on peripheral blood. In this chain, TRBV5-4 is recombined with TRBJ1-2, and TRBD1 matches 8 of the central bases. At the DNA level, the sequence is TGTGCCAGCAGCTTGGGGACAGGGCCTTACGGCTACACCTTC. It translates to CASSLGTGPYGYTF.